The next 21 T cell receptor beta chains were all read from a single sample in a study of cytomegalovirus exposure and HLA in healthy donors. PCR primers comprised 60 Vbeta and 13 Jbeta primers. The repertoire was sequenced with immunoSEQ multiplex PCR; TCRdb's copy has only in-frame clones and lacks some. The repertoire holds under 150,000 clones, with approximately 85% as singletons. The sample comprised PBMCs. All receptors come from a boy aged 10-17 years in good health and CMV-seronegative.

J is TRBJ1-4 and V is TRBV14; no reliable D call. The V gene's germline CDR1 is SGHDN and CDR2 FVKESK. The CDR3 has 15 amino acids. Trimming shortened V by 3 bases and J by 5 bases, and 13 bases separated the two germline ends. The CDR3 DNA reads TGTGCCAGCAGCCAGTATAGCGGGTACAATGAAAAACTGTTTTTT. Residues: CASSQYSGYNEKLFF.

This clone has more than one count but fewer than ten. V is TRBV7-9 and J is TRBJ2-2, with D maybe TRBD1 (6 bases). This CDR3 region has 16 residues. V was clipped by 6 bases and J by 1 base, with 15 bases between them. Germline CDR1 and CDR2: SEHNR and FQNEAQ (reference sequence). The CDR3 reads CASRHRVRGNTGELFF. The CDR3 DNA reads as TGTGCCAGCAGGCACAGGGTACGGGGGAACACCGGGGAGCTGTTTTTT.

A few counts support this clone. This chain links TRBV4-2 with TRBJ1-2; D remains unclear. CDR1 and CDR2 (germline): LGHNA, YNFKEQ. The CDR3 length is 15 residues. With 1 base removed from V and 8 bases from J, the gap between germline ends came to 17 bases. The CDR3 protein is CASSQAESLLQGYTF. As DNA, the CDR3 is TGTGCCAGCAGCCAAGCGGAGTCCCTTCTGCAGGGCTACACCTTC.

This chain joins TRBV7-3 and TRBJ2-1; TRBD2 aligns across 7 bases. The V and J ends lost 4 bases and 5 bases, in that order; junction bases with no gene match: 5. Per germline, CDR1 SGHTA and CDR2 FQGTGA. The CDR3 covers 14 residues. CDR3 nucleotides: TGTGCCAGCAGCTCTAGCGGTTCAGACAATGAGCAGTTCTTC. Protein sequence: CASSSSGSDNEQFF.

This clone was counted a single time. The CDR3 DNA sequence: TGTGCCAGCAATTCGGGGGGCTCCTACAATGAGCAGTTCTTC. Its translation is CASNSGGSYNEQFF. The genes are TRBV5-4 and TRBJ2-1, with 7 bases identical to TRBD2. Germline CDR1 is SGHNT and CDR2 is YYREEE (reference sequence). This CDR3 has 14 amino acids. After removal of 6 bases from V and 0 bases from J, the junction contained 3 bases not matched to a gene.

The V gene is TRBV7-2, the J gene TRBJ1-2, with 8 bases fitting TRBD1. After removal of 5 bases from V and 6 bases from J, the junction contained 11 bases not matched to a gene. The CDR3 runs 15 residues. Germline V gene data show CDR1 as SGHTA and CDR2 as FQGNSA. Written as DNA, the CDR3 is TGTGCCAGCAGCCCAAGGACAGGGAAGGTGGATGGCTACACCTTC. This encodes CASSPRTGKVDGYTF.

This clone has just one count. The chain links TRBV2 to TRBJ2-1; 9 nucleotides align to TRBD1. This CDR3 contains 14 residues. V lost 8 bases, J lost 4 bases, and 6 bases stayed unmatched. Germline CDR1 and CDR2: SNHLY and FYNNEI. The CDR3 spells CASQGTGSYNEQFF. As DNA, the CDR3 is TGTGCCAGCCAAGGGACAGGGAGTTACAATGAGCAGTTCTTC.

Note on this clone: The junction differs from germline at one of its ends, possibly a read error. The chain links TRBV19 to TRBJ2-7, with 9 bases matching TRBD1. This CDR3 is built from 13 residues. Germline V lookup: CDR1 LNHDA, CDR2 SQIVND (reference sequence). The CDR3 protein is CASRIGQGKEQYF. For the CDR3, the DNA is TGTGCCAGTAGGATAGGACAGGGGAAGGAGCAGTACTTC.

This clone was detected only a few times. The genes are TRBV18 and TRBJ2-7; D possibly corresponds to TRBD2 (5 bases). Germline CDR1 and CDR2: KGHSH and LQKENI. The CDR3 has 13 amino acids. Trimming removed 2 bases from V and 6 bases from J, with 11 bases in between. This chain's CDR3 is CASSPSTSAEQYF. The CDR3, as DNA: TGTGCCAGCTCACCATCCACTAGTGCCGAGCAGTACTTC.

This clone was counted once. V is TRBV2 and J is TRBJ1-4; D unresolved. Trimming took 7 bases from V and 0 from J, leaving 9 bases between them. Germline-derived CDR1 and CDR2 are SNHLY and FYNNEI. This CDR3 region has 14 residues. In nucleotides, the CDR3 is TGTGCCAGCAAGGGCGGGGCAACTAATGAAAAACTGTTTTTT. Translating it yields CASKGGATNEKLFF. Using reference TRBV2 and TRBJ1-4 for the parts outside the CDR3, the full variable domain is EPEVTQTPSHQVTQMGQEVILRCVPISNHLYFYWYRQILGQKVEFLVSFYNNEISEKSEIFDDQFSVERPDGSNFTLKIRSTKLEDSAMYFCASKGGATNEKLFFGSGTQLSVL.

The chain links TRBV6-1 to TRBJ2-1; possible D gene TRBD1, 7 bases. Between the trimmed V and J ends, which lost 2 bases and 10 bases, there was a span of 18 bases. CDR3 size: 15 residues. The germline V gene encodes CDR1 MNHNS and CDR2 SASEGT. As DNA, the CDR3 is TGTGCCAGCAGTGAACAGGGCGCCTCAGGGGGGGAGCAGTTCTTC. Protein product: CASSEQGASGGEQFF.

The rearrangement uses TRBV27 and TRBJ2-5; TRBD1 matches at 8 bases. This CDR3 is 14 amino acids long. The germline CDR1 and CDR2 sequences are MNHEY and SMNVEV (reference sequence). Trimming at V came to 6 bases and at J to 3 bases, leaving 6 bases not matched to a gene. This CDR3 reads CASRRDRWEETQYF. CDR3 in DNA: TGTGCCAGCAGAAGGGACAGGTGGGAAGAGACCCAGTACTTC.

This rearrangement joins TRBV9 to TRBJ1-6; weak D call: TRBD1 (5 bases). This CDR3 has 16 residues. Germline lookup yields CDR1 SGDLS and CDR2 YYNGEE. V was pared by 5 bases and J by 9 bases, with 21 bases between. The CDR3 region has the DNA TGTGCCAGCAGACCCATTGAGGGCAGGGAGGGTTCACCCCTCCACTTT. Encoded protein: CASRPIEGREGSPLHF.

V is TRBV27 and J is TRBJ1-2; TRBD1 agrees at 9 bases. Germline CDR1 MNHEY, CDR2 SMNVEV (reference sequence). The CDR3 is made up of 15 amino acids. Trimming took 6 bases from V and 3 from J; bases not matched to a gene: 8. The DNA for the CDR3 is TGTGCCAGCAGCCTGACCGGACAGGGGTACTATGGCTACACCTTC. Its protein is CASSLTGQGYYGYTF.

The rearrangement uses TRBV29-1 and TRBJ1-1; the D gene is possibly TRBD1 (6 bases). CDR3 length: 11 amino acids. Germline V CDR1 and CDR2: SQVTM, ANQGSEA. V gave up 6 bases and J gave up 8 bases, with 13 bases separating them. The CDR3 nucleotides are TGCAGCGTGGGGGGGGCCTACGAAGCTTTCTTT. Translating it yields CSVGGAYEAFF.

J is TRBJ2-7 and V is TRBV7-9, with D maybe TRBD1 (5 bases). The CDR3 has 14 amino acids. The germline gives CDR1 SEHNR, CDR2 FQNEAQ (reference sequence). Trimming took off 4 bases at V and 2 bases at J, with 12 bases between the two ends. DNA for the CDR3: TGTGCCAGCAGCTCTGAAGCAGGGACCTACGAGCAGTACTTC. It yields the protein CASSSEAGTYEQYF.

The chain carries TRBV19 and TRBJ1-1, with D possibly TRBD1 on 6 matching bases. V lost 9 bases and J lost 0, with 17 bases in between. The length of the CDR3 is 15 residues. Germline-derived CDR1 and CDR2 are LNHDA and SQIVND (reference sequence). The CDR3 protein is CASIGTPGLNTEAFF. The DNA of the CDR3 is TGTGCCAGCATAGGGACACCCGGGTTGAACACTGAAGCTTTCTTT.

Notes on this clone: The sample has other DNA sequences that encode this CDR3 too. V gene TRBV7-9 combines with J gene TRBJ2-1; D possibly corresponds to TRBD2 (6 bases). V gave up 0 bases and J gave up 9 bases, with 6 bases separating them. CDR3 length equals 12 residues. CDR1 and CDR2 (germline): SEHNR, FQNEAQ (reference sequence). The CDR3 sequence is CASSLAGGEQFF. The CDR3 DNA reads as TGTGCCAGCAGCTTAGCGGGAGGTGAGCAGTTCTTC.

V usage is TRBV30 and J usage is TRBJ2-1, with D perhaps TRBD1 (5 bases). The germline CDR1 and CDR2 sequences are GTSNPN and SVGIG (reference sequence). CDR3 size: 10 residues. V lost 5 bases and J 10 bases, leaving 9 bases between the germline ends. The CDR3 DNA reads TGTGCCTGGGGGGCGAGCGAGCAGTTCTTC. Its translation: CAWGASEQFF.

The rearrangement joins TRBV30 to TRBJ2-2; the D gene is possibly TRBD2 (5 bases). The CDR3 extends over 15 amino acids. The V gene's germline CDR1 is GTSNPN and CDR2 SVGIG (reference sequence). V was cut by 3 bases and J by 0 bases, with 11 bases left in between. The CDR3 DNA sequence: TGTGCCTGGAGGAAGGAGGACCCGAACACCGGGGAGCTGTTTTTT. It yields the protein CAWRKEDPNTGELFF.

This sequence joins TRBV11-2 and TRBJ2-1, with D perhaps TRBD1 (5 bases). Trimming removed 7 bases at V and 5 bases at J, with 6 bases between. The CDR3 has 11 amino acids. Germline CDR1 and CDR2: SGHAT and FQNNGV. CDR3 region: CASKGNNEQFF. The DNA for the CDR3 is TGTGCCAGCAAGGGGAACAATGAGCAGTTCTTC.